The 13 T cell receptor beta chains given below trace back to one sample, sequenced in a study of blood T cell repertoires in COVID-19. Libraries were prepared by immunoSEQ multiplex PCR; TCRdb keeps only in-frame clonotypes and omits some of them. The repertoire consists of around 120,000 clones, with around 80% occurring once and the leading ten covering roughly 19%. The sequencing sample was made of peripheral blood. These receptors were taken from a man aged 65 to 85 with active or convalescent COVID-19.

The gene calls are TRBV19 and TRBJ1-1, with D possibly TRBD1 on 5 matching bases. Germline values: CDR1 LNHDA, CDR2 SQIVND (reference sequence). Trimming removed 6 bases at V and 8 bases at J, with 13 bases between. This CDR3 region has 12 residues. The CDR3 bases are TGTGCCAGTAGGCCCGTGGCAGGGGAAGCTTTCTTT. It encodes CASRPVAGEAFF.

The chain uses TRBV25-1 and TRBJ2-1; 9 bases align to TRBD2. The trim removed 4 bases at V and 2 bases at J, leaving 3 bases unmatched. This CDR3 has 15 amino acids. In germline, CDR1 is MGHDK, CDR2 SYGVNS. The CDR3 reads CASSALAGAYNEQFF. CDR3 coding DNA: TGTGCCAGCAGTGCTTTAGCGGGAGCCTACAATGAGCAGTTCTTC.

The chain couples TRBV6-6 to TRBJ2-3; 7 nucleotides line up with TRBD1. The CDR3 is 16 residues long. V was pared by 6 bases and J by 2 bases, with 11 bases of the junction left unmatched. CDR1 is MNHNY, CDR2 SVGAGI, per germline (reference sequence). This CDR3 reads CASSTSRGGDTDTQYF. The DNA of the CDR3 is TGTGCCAGCAGCACATCTAGAGGGGGCGACACAGATACGCAGTATTTT.

The chain carries TRBV6-5 and TRBJ1-5; D possibly corresponds to TRBD1 (6 bases). CDR1 and CDR2 (germline): MNHEY, SVGAGI. The length of the CDR3 is 13 residues. V dropped 6 bases and J dropped 4 bases, with 10 bases sitting between them. The CDR3 spells CASSLDSNQPQHF. The CDR3 DNA sequence: TGTGCCAGCAGCCTGGACAGTAATCAGCCCCAGCATTTT.

The chain joins TRBV29-1 to TRBJ2-5; D unresolved. V was trimmed by 7 bases and J by 1 base, leaving 13 bases between them. Germline V CDR1 and CDR2: SQVTM, ANQGSEA. The CDR3 spans 13 residues. CDR3: CSAAVNGQETQYF. The DNA for the CDR3 is TGCAGCGCGGCGGTCAATGGCCAAGAGACCCAGTACTTC. The full variable domain, its missing parts supplied by reference TRBV29-1 and TRBJ2-5, is SAVISQKPSRDICQRGTSLTIQCQVDSQVTMMFWYRQQPGQSLTLIATANQGSEATYESGFVIDKFPISRPNLTFSTLTVSNMSPEDSSIYLCSAAVNGQETQYFGPGTRLLVL.

The sample holds one count of this clone. The chain employs TRBV3-1 (or the pseudogene TRBV3-2) and TRBJ2-7; D may be TRBD2 (7 bases). V was shortened by 4 bases and J by 1 base, with 11 bases between the two germline ends. The CDR3 has 14 residues. CDR1 and CDR2 (germline): LGHDT, YNNKEL (reference sequence). The CDR3 here is CASSLQGGSYEQYF. CDR3 DNA sequence: TGTGCCAGCAGCCTACAGGGAGGGTCCTACGAGCAGTACTTC.

The rearrangement uses TRBV5-6 and TRBJ1-5; 7 bases fit TRBD1. J was trimmed by 4 bases and V by 4 bases; bases with no gene match: 8. Per the germline V gene, CDR1 is SGHDT and CDR2 is YYEEEE. The CDR3 has 15 residues. CDR3 DNA: TGTGCCAGCAGCCGAGGACAGGTCGGTAATCAGCCCCAGCATTTT. It translates to CASSRGQVGNQPQHF.

The chain carries TRBV12-3 or TRBV12-4 and TRBJ2-1; TRBD2 is a possible D gene (6 bases). The CDR3 is 12 amino acids. Trimming took off 6 bases at V and 4 bases at J, with 7 bases between the two ends. The DNA for the CDR3 is TGTGCCAGCAGCGGGGGATACAATGAGCAGTTCTTC. This codes for CASSGGYNEQFF.

The V and J genes are TRBV27 and TRBJ1-2, with TRBD1 matching over 8 bases. V lost 3 bases and J lost 7; bases outside the gene matches: 4. The germline gives CDR1 MNHEY, CDR2 SMNVEV (reference sequence). This CDR3 has 13 residues. The chain's CDR3 is CASSFRGRLGYTF. CDR3 DNA sequence: TGTGCCAGCAGTTTCAGGGGGCGTCTTGGCTACACCTTC.

The chain's CDR3 is CASSAQQVSNTGELFF. The CDR3 coding sequence is TGTGCCAGCTCAGCCCAACAGGTCTCGAACACCGGGGAGCTGTTTTTT. This chain uses TRBV18 with TRBJ2-2, with D maybe TRBD1 (5 bases). Germline V gene data show CDR1 as KGHSH and CDR2 as LQKENI. The CDR3 is 16 residues long. Deletions cut 5 bases from V and 0 bases from J, with 13 bases between.

The rearrangement uses TRBV18 and TRBJ2-5; TRBD2 matches 9 bases. CDR3 length: 16 amino acids. Germline V lookup: CDR1 KGHSH, CDR2 LQKENI. V was pared by 4 bases and J by 5 bases, with 11 bases of the junction left unmatched. This CDR3 reads CASSRISSGGAETQYF. The CDR3 DNA reads TGTGCCAGCTCACGAATAAGTAGCGGGGGAGCCGAGACCCAGTACTTC.

The J gene is TRBJ2-2, the V gene TRBV6-5, with TRBD1 identical over 9 bases. Germline V gene sequence: CDR1 MNHEY, CDR2 SVGAGI. V shed 6 bases and J 3 bases; nucleotides not matched to a gene: 2. The CDR3 is 14 residues long. The CDR3 DNA sequence: TGTGCCAGCAGCGGGACAGGGTACACCGGGGAGCTGTTTTTT. Its protein is CASSGTGYTGELFF.

In its sample, this clone was seen many times. The chain employs TRBV30 and TRBJ2-7; the D is unclear. Trimming pared 3 bases from V and 5 bases from J, leaving 14 bases between. The length of the CDR3 is 13 residues. Germline V gene data show CDR1 as GTSNPN and CDR2 as SVGIG (reference sequence). As DNA, the CDR3 is TGTGCCTGGAGCAGGCCCCCGTCCCACGAGCAGTACTTC. Protein: CAWSRPPSHEQYF.